These T cell receptor beta chains were read from a single sample in a study of shared clonotypes between healthy human individuals. Sequenced by immunoSEQ multiplex PCR; TCRdb stores in-frame clones only, minus some. Found here are 1.6 million or so clones, approximately 98.5% of them singletons; the top ten hold 0.3% to 0.45%. Input material: naive CD4+ T cells sorted from blood. Source of these receptors: a man under 40 in good health. Each CDR3 is given with its conserved first and last residue. The D gene is left open where the match is weak. Clone size is stated in some rows and not others, as once, few, many or a class when expanded.

clone size	J gene	D gene	V gene	CDR3 DNA	CDR3 protein
.	TRBJ2-1	TRBD2	TRBV10-3	TGTGCCATCAGTGAGTCGGCTAGCGGGACCTACAATGAGCAGTTCTTC	CAISESASGTYNEQFF
.	TRBJ2-3	TRBD2	TRBV5-1	TGCGCCAGCAGCTTGCTAGCGGGAGAGGGCACAGATACGCAGTATTTT	CASSLLAGEGTDTQYF
.	TRBJ1-1	TRBD1	TRBV7-9	TGTGCCAGCAGCTACTTCGGACAGGGAAACACTGAAGCTTTCTTT	CASSYFGQGNTEAFF
.	TRBJ1-2	.	TRBV29-1	TGCAGCGCAGGAGGGGGGATCTATGGCTACACCTTC	CSAGGGIYGYTF
.	TRBJ2-1	.	TRBV28	TGTGCCAGCAGCGCCAGGAGGAGCTCCTACAATGAGCAGTTCTTC	CASSARRSSYNEQFF
.	TRBJ2-1	.	TRBV6-1	TGTGCCAGCAGTGCTCGACTAGGACAGAGCTCCTACAATGAGCAGTTCTTC	CASSARLGQSSYNEQFF
once	TRBJ2-5	.	TRBV5-4	TGTGCCAGCAGCTTGGCCTCGGACAGTCAGCAGACCCAGTACTTC	CASSLASDSQQTQYF
once	TRBJ2-7	.	TRBV5-1	TGCGCCAGCAGCCCGGGTCCCCCCTACGAGCAGTACTTC	CASSPGPPYEQYF
.	TRBJ2-7	TRBD1	TRBV5-4	TGTGCCAGCAGCTGGGACAGGGGAGGCTACGAGCAGTACTTC	CASSWDRGGYEQYF
.	TRBJ2-1	.	TRBV4-1	TGCGCCAGCAGCCAAGTCGGCCAGCTCAATGAGCAGTTCTTC	CASSQVGQLNEQFF
.	TRBJ2-2	TRBD1	TRBV12-5	TGTGCTAGTGGTTTGGCCCCCGGGGTTACAACAGGGGTGATCACCGGGGAGCTGTTTTTT	CASGLAPGVTTGVITGELFF
once	TRBJ1-1	TRBD1	TRBV9	TGTGCCAGCAGCGTGGACCTAACAGGGGTAGCTTTCTTT	CASSVDLTGVAFF
.	TRBJ1-4	.	TRBV5-1	TGCGCCAGCAGCTTGTCCGGGGCTAATGAAAAACTGTTTTTT	CASSLSGANEKLFF
.	TRBJ2-7	TRBD2	TRBV29-1	TGCAGCGTTGTAGGACTAGCGGGAGGCACTCGATCTTACGAGCAGTACTTC	CSVVGLAGGTRSYEQYF
.	TRBJ2-3	TRBD2	TRBV11-2	TGTGCCAGCAGCCAAAGGACTAGCGGGAATTGGGATACGCAGTATTTT	CASSQRTSGNWDTQYF
.	TRBJ1-2	.	TRBV7-9	TGTGCCAGCAGCTTAAAGGTCTCGGGCGACGAAGGCTACACCTTC	CASSLKVSGDEGYTF
.	TRBJ2-4	TRBD2	TRBV4-1	TGCGCCAGCAGCCAACCCGTGGGACTAGAAGGCAATGCGGTAGCCAAAAACATTCAGTACTTC	CASSQPVGLEGNAVAKNIQYF
.	TRBJ1-2	TRBD1	TRBV29-1	TGCAGCGTTAGACGGGGGACAGGGGCTTCGTATGGCTACACCTTC	CSVRRGTGASYGYTF
.	TRBJ2-5	.	TRBV7-9	TGTGCCAGCAGCCCCTTTTTGACAGGAGGAGAGACCCAGTACTTC	CASSPFLTGGETQYF
.	TRBJ1-5	.	TRBV6-1	TGTGCCAGCAGCAGTTTTTTCAATCAGCCCCAGCATTTT	CASSSFFNQPQHF
.	TRBJ2-1	TRBD2	TRBV10-3	TGTGCCATCAGTGATTTGGGGACTAGCGGCGATGAGCAGTTCTTC	CAISDLGTSGDEQFF
.	TRBJ2-7	.	TRBV5-1	TGCGCCAGCAGCTTGGTATGGGCTTCGGAAGGCGAGCAGTACTTC	CASSLVWASEGEQYF
.	TRBJ2-3	.	TRBV7-2	TGTGCCAGCAGCACAACTTGGACATCAGATACGCAGTATTTT	CASSTTWTSDTQYF
.	TRBJ2-3	.	TRBV7-2	TGTGCCAGCAGCTCGGGACTCAACGCGCAGTATTTT	CASSSGLNAQYF
.	TRBJ2-7	TRBD1	TRBV6-6	TGTGCCAGCAGCCGTAATGCCGGGACAGGGGTCTACGAGCAGTACTTC	CASSRNAGTGVYEQYF
.	TRBJ2-5	.	TRBV7-2	TGTGCCAGCACCTTTCTTTTTGTCCCAGGGACCCAGTACTTC	CASTFLFVPGTQYF
.	TRBJ2-1	.	TRBV19	TGTGCCAGTAGTCTTCGAAATGAGCAGTTCTTC	CASSLRNEQFF
.	TRBJ2-7	TRBD2	TRBV10-3	TGTGCCATCAGTGACACCGGACTAGCGGGGGGCTACGAGCAGTACTTC	CAISDTGLAGGYEQYF
.	TRBJ2-1	.	TRBV9	TGTGCCAGCAGCGTAGGAGTGATAGACAATGAGCAGTTCTTC	CASSVGVIDNEQFF
.	TRBJ2-5	TRBD2	TRBV7-9	TGTGCCAGCAGCCTCGGAGTAGCGGGAGGGCTTCAGTACTTC	CASSLGVAGGLQYF
.	TRBJ2-3	.	TRBV13	TGTGCCAGCAGCCCTTACACAGATACGCAGTATTTT	CASSPYTDTQYF